Below are 28 T cell receptor beta chains sequenced from a single sample in a study of blood T cell repertoires in COVID-19. The protocol was immunoSEQ multiplex PCR, while the TCRdb copy is restricted to in-frame clones and leaves out a portion. The profile covers 400,000 to 450,000 clones, with around 90% appearing a single time and 0.7% to 0.85% taken by the ten largest. The sequenced sample was peripheral blood. The source is a man aged 18-30 years with COVID-19, enrolled during active disease.

This clone was picked up one time. The chain recombines TRBV19 with TRBJ1-1, with 7 bases matching TRBD1. There are 16 residues in the CDR3. With V trimmed by 0 bases and J by 8 bases, 12 bases remained unmatched. Germline V CDR1 and CDR2: LNHDA, SQIVND (reference sequence). CDR3 sequence: CASSIDLTGVTPEAFF. In DNA, the CDR3 is TGTGCCAGTAGTATAGATCTCACAGGGGTGACCCCCGAAGCTTTCTTT.

The V call is TRBV4-1, the J call TRBJ2-1, with 7 bases that match TRBD2. Germline V gene sequence: CDR1 MGHRA, CDR2 YSYEKL. Germline trimming cut 0 bases from V and 8 bases from J; bases unmatched to any gene: 10. This CDR3 has 16 amino acids. CDR3 protein: CASSQDRAGEWDEQFF. The CDR3 nucleotides are TGCGCCAGCAGCCAAGATCGGGCGGGAGAATGGGATGAGCAGTTCTTC.

This clone was seen only once. The chain links TRBV19 to TRBJ2-2; 9 nucleotides line up with TRBD1. Germline V CDR1 and CDR2: LNHDA, SQIVND (reference sequence). CDR3 length: 14 amino acids. The V and J ends lost 6 bases and 6 bases, in that order; junction bases with no gene match: 5. Written as DNA, the CDR3 is TGTGCCAGTAGAACGGACAGGGGATCCGGGGAGCTGTTTTTT. Translation: CASRTDRGSGELFF.

The CDR3 coding sequence is TGTGCCAGCAGCTGGGTACTGGGGGAGGGCCTTACCTACGAGCAGTACTTC. Protein product: CASSWVLGEGLTYEQYF. The gene calls are TRBV7-9 and TRBJ2-7; 7 nucleotides align to TRBD2. There are 17 residues in the CDR3. Germline CDR1 SEHNR, CDR2 FQNEAQ (reference sequence). Unmatched junction bases numbered 14, after V lost 4 bases and J lost 2 bases.

V is TRBV4-1 and J is TRBJ2-2; D is uncertain. The CDR3 runs to 17 residues. Germline CDR1 MGHRA, CDR2 YSYEKL. The ends were cut back, 1 base at V and 5 bases at J, with 17 bases in the middle. CDR3: CASSQGPSTSRTGELFF. CDR3 DNA sequence: TGCGCCAGCAGCCAAGGACCCTCCACCTCGCGGACCGGGGAGCTGTTTTTT.

J is TRBJ1-2 and V is TRBV19, with D perhaps TRBD1 (5 bases). Germline CDR1 is LNHDA and CDR2 is SQIVND (reference sequence). Trimming took 3 bases from V and 8 from J, leaving 19 bases between them. The CDR3 sequence is 15 residues long. This CDR3 is CASSMERGNWRGYTF. The CDR3, as DNA: TGTGCCAGTAGTATGGAGCGGGGGAATTGGAGGGGCTACACCTTC.

This clone occurred once. The chain uses TRBV13 and TRBJ2-5; 7 positions match TRBD2. CDR3 length equals 14 residues. Germline-derived CDR1 and CDR2 are PRHDT and FYEKMQ (reference sequence). The V and J ends lost 7 bases and 1 base, in that order; junction bases with no gene match: 6. The CDR3, as DNA: TGTGCCAGCAACCAAGCGGGGCTCCAAGAGACCCAGTACTTC. Translating it yields CASNQAGLQETQYF.

The CDR3 loop is CASSWDSGYGYTF. In nucleotides, the CDR3 is TGTGCCAGCAGTTGGGACAGTGGCTATGGCTACACCTTC. The V gene is TRBV27, the J gene TRBJ1-2; 7 bases are shared with TRBD1. J was trimmed by 4 bases and V by 4 bases; bases with no gene match: 3. Germline CDR1 reads MNHEY; CDR2 reads SMNVEV (reference sequence). This CDR3 region has 13 residues.

The chain recombines TRBV7-9 with TRBJ2-1, with TRBD2 matching 13 bases. The J segment lost 7 bases and the V segment lost 6 bases, leaving 15 bases of the junction unmatched. The CDR3 length is 18 residues. In germline, CDR1 is SEHNR, CDR2 FQNEAQ (reference sequence). The CDR3 region has the DNA TGTGCCAGCAGACCCCCCACTAGCGGGAGGGGATCGGGGAATGAGCAGTTCTTC. It encodes CASRPPTSGRGSGNEQFF.

This chain connects TRBV5-1 to TRBJ2-5; 10 positions agree with TRBD1. This CDR3 is built from 15 residues. From germline, CDR1 is SGHRS and CDR2 YFSETQ. Trimming removed 1 base from V and 5 bases from J; junction bases left unmatched: 5. CDR3 DNA sequence: TGCGCCAGCAGCTTGATGGGACAGGGGAGGGAGACCCAGTACTTC. Its translation is CASSLMGQGRETQYF. Complete variable domain (other parts from reference TRBV5-1 and TRBJ2-5): KAGVTQTPRYLIKTRGQQVTLSCSPISGHRSVSWYQQTPGQGLQFLFEYFSETQRNKGNFPGRFSGRQFSNSRSEMNVSTLELGDSALYLCASSLMGQGRETQYFGPGTRLLVL.

The rearrangement joins TRBV6-5 to TRBJ1-2; 8 bases are a match to TRBD1. The CDR3 is 15 amino acids. V trimming: 0 bases; J trimming: 6 bases; junction bases outside the gene matches: 6. CDR1 MNHEY and CDR2 SVGAGI come from the germline V gene. The CDR3 DNA follows: TGTGCCAGCAGTTACTCTCTTTCAGGGGGCCATGGCTACACCTTC. It codes for CASSYSLSGGHGYTF.

The V gene is TRBV4-1, the J gene TRBJ2-6, with 9 bases aligning to TRBD1. Unmatched junction bases numbered 5, after V lost 1 base and J lost 4 bases. Germline CDR1 and CDR2: MGHRA and YSYEKL. The CDR3 totals 17 residues. CDR3 protein: CASSQAGQGAGANVLTF. Here the CDR3 DNA reads TGCGCCAGCAGCCAAGCGGGACAGGGAGCCGGGGCCAACGTCCTGACTTTC.

This chain uses TRBV2 with TRBJ1-3, with 7 bases fitting TRBD1. V shed 2 bases, J shed 2 bases, and the junction held 0 bases outside the gene matches. The CDR3 contains 14 residues. Germline lookup yields CDR1 SNHLY and CDR2 FYNNEI. The CDR3 here is CASSETGAGNTIYF. The CDR3 nucleotides read TGTGCCAGCAGTGAAACAGGGGCTGGAAACACCATATATTTT.

As DNA, the CDR3 is TGTGCCAGCAGTCAGGCAGGGCGAACCGGGGAGCTGTTTTTT. Translation: CASSQAGRTGELFF. V gene TRBV27 combines with J gene TRBJ2-2, with D tentatively TRBD1 (5 bases). Germline CDR1 and CDR2: MNHEY and SMNVEV (reference sequence). V shed 5 bases and J shed 5 bases, with 12 bases lying between them. CDR3 size: 14 residues.

This chain uses TRBV6-2 or TRBV6-3 with TRBJ2-1, with TRBD2 matching over 7 bases. J was trimmed by 7 bases and V by 1 base; bases with no gene match: 4. The CDR3 is 14 amino acids. Germline CDR1 reads MNHEY; CDR2 reads SVGEGT. CDR3 loop: CASSYWGEGNEQFF. For the CDR3, the DNA is TGTGCCAGCAGTTACTGGGGGGAGGGGAATGAGCAGTTCTTC.

The V call is TRBV21-1, the J call TRBJ2-1; the table's D call, TRBD2, has no DNA check behind it. TRBV21-1 is termed a pseudogene. The length of the CDR3 is 15 residues. The chain's CDR3 is CASSIGTSGRNEQFF. In nucleotides, the CDR3 is TGTGCCAGCAGCATCGGGACTAGCGGGAGGAATGAGCAGTTCTTC.

The chain has TRBV18 and TRBJ1-3; D gene ambiguous. V was shortened by 3 bases and J by 2 bases, with 14 bases between the two germline ends. Germline-derived CDR1 and CDR2 are KGHSH and LQKENI. CDR3 length equals 16 residues. The chain's CDR3 is CASSPRVKAAGNTIYF. CDR3 nucleotides: TGTGCCAGCTCACCTCGGGTCAAGGCTGCTGGAAACACCATATATTTT. Drawing the rest from reference TRBV18 and TRBJ1-3, the complete variable domain is NAGVMQNPRHLVRRRGQEARLRCSPMKGHSHVYWYRQLPEEGLKFMVYLQKENIIDESGMPKERFSAEFPKEGPSILRIQQVVRGDSAAYFCASSPRVKAAGNTIYFGEGSWLTVV.

A few counts support this clone. The chain recombines TRBV5-8 with TRBJ1-4; D is perhaps TRBD1 (6 bases). The CDR3 consists of 15 residues. Per germline, CDR1 SGHTS and CDR2 YDEGEE. Trimming stripped 0 bases from V and 8 bases from J, with 14 bases between. The CDR3 reads CASSLAARGGEKLFF. The CDR3 DNA follows: TGTGCCAGCAGCTTGGCCGCCAGGGGTGGGGAAAAACTGTTTTTT.

This chain uses TRBV5-1 with TRBJ2-7; the match to TRBD2 covers 7 bases. Germline CDR1 SGHRS, CDR2 YFSETQ. V was clipped by 6 bases and J by 1 base; unmatched bases: 7. The CDR3 has 14 residues. The CDR3 coding sequence is TGCGCCAGCACGGGCGGGAGACGGTCCTACGAGCAGTACTTC. Protein sequence: CASTGGRRSYEQYF.

The CDR3 nucleotides are TGTGCCAGTAGGGTTAGCAGCAGCTCCTACAATGAGCAGTTCTTC. This translates into CASRVSSSSYNEQFF. The chain couples TRBV19 to TRBJ2-1; unclear D gene. CDR3 length: 15 amino acids. V was pared by 6 bases and J by 0 bases, with 12 bases between. Germline V gives CDR1 LNHDA, CDR2 SQIVND (reference sequence).

This clone was observed a handful of times. CDR3 sequence (DNA): TGCAGCGTCCAACAGGGAGCCACTGAAGCTTTCTTT. It yields the protein CSVQQGATEAFF. This chain links TRBV29-1 with TRBJ1-1; D is perhaps TRBD1 (6 bases). Per the germline V gene, CDR1 is SQVTM and CDR2 is ANQGSEA. CDR3 length: 12 amino acids. Between the trimmed V and J ends, which lost 6 bases and 4 bases, there was a span of 12 bases.

The V and J genes are TRBV9 and TRBJ2-2; 11 bases match TRBD2. There are 18 residues in the CDR3. Germline assignment: CDR1 SGDLS and CDR2 YYNGEE. With V trimmed by 6 bases and J by 0 bases, 10 bases remained unmatched. The CDR3 DNA reads TGTGCCAGCACCCAGGGACTAGCGGAACCCCCGAACACCGGGGAGCTGTTTTTT. Residues: CASTQGLAEPPNTGELFF.

In its sample, this clone was seen a few times. The rearrangement links TRBV4-1 to TRBJ2-7, with a possible D match to TRBD1 (6 bases). Deletions cut 0 bases from V and 0 bases from J, with 12 bases between. Germline CDR1 is MGHRA and CDR2 is YSYEKL. The CDR3 runs to 16 residues. The DNA of the CDR3 is TGCGCCAGCAGCCAAGATCGGACAGCGAGCTCCTACGAGCAGTACTTC. It encodes CASSQDRTASSYEQYF.

The chain recombines TRBV28 with TRBJ1-1; D may be TRBD1 (5 bases). There are 14 residues in the CDR3. V lost 7 bases and J lost 4, with 16 bases in between. Germline CDR1 and CDR2: MDHEN and SYDVKM. In nucleotides, the CDR3 is TGTGCCAGCAACCGAGACGGGGGGGGCACTGAAGCTTTCTTT. It translates to CASNRDGGGTEAFF.

This clone came up once. This chain's CDR3 is CASSAGRSNSPLHF. The DNA for the CDR3 is TGTGCCAGCAGCGCGGGACGCTCAAATTCACCCCTCCACTTT. This sequence joins TRBV6-5 and TRBJ1-6; D may be TRBD1 (5 bases). Germline lookup yields CDR1 MNHEY and CDR2 SVGAGI. The length of the CDR3 is 14 residues. Trimming removed 6 bases at V and 7 bases at J, with 13 bases between.

The V gene is TRBV7-6, the J gene TRBJ2-1, with 12 positions matching TRBD2. Germline lookup yields CDR1 SGHVS and CDR2 FNYEAQ. The V gene end was trimmed by 1 base and the J gene end by 10 bases; junction bases not matched to a gene: 5. There are 15 residues in the CDR3. In DNA, the CDR3 is TGTGCCAGCAGCTTAGGAACTAGCGGGGGGTCGGAGCAGTTCTTC. It translates to CASSLGTSGGSEQFF.

The V gene is TRBV27, the J gene TRBJ1-2; 9 bases align to TRBD1. This CDR3 has 15 residues. Germline loops: CDR1 MNHEY, CDR2 SMNVEV (reference sequence). The V gene end was trimmed by 5 bases and the J gene end by 3 bases; junction bases not matched to a gene: 7. The CDR3 DNA reads as TGTGCCAGCAGTCCCCTGGGACAGGGTGACTATGGCTACACCTTC. Amino acids: CASSPLGQGDYGYTF.

V and J are TRBV24-1 and TRBJ2-5; 10 bases match TRBD2. The V gene end was trimmed by 7 bases and the J gene end by 1 base; junction bases not matched to a gene: 8. Germline V gene lookup returns CDR1 KGHDR and CDR2 SFDVKD. The CDR3 contains 16 residues. The DNA for the CDR3 is TGTGCCACCAGCGTTTCTAGCGGGAGTACCCAAGAGACCCAGTACTTC. It codes for CATSVSSGSTQETQYF.